A single sample is the source of the 32 T cell receptor beta chains below, sequenced in a study of blood T cell repertoires in COVID-19. Some clones are missing from TCRdb's copy, which holds only in-frame ones; the method was immunoSEQ multiplex PCR. The sample has 250,000 to 300,000 clones; just over 90% are singletons. Source material: PBMCs or T cells enriched from blood (not recorded which). The origin of the receptors is a woman between 40 and 50 years old with acute COVID-19.

The chain uses TRBV28 and TRBJ2-6; D gene unclear. This CDR3 is 18 amino acids long. Germline CDR1 is MDHEN and CDR2 is SYDVKM. Trimming removed 4 bases at V and 0 bases at J, with 16 bases between. The CDR3 loop reads CASSSPLDTNSGANVLTF. CDR3 DNA sequence: TGTGCCAGCAGTTCCCCCCTCGACACAAACTCTGGGGCCAACGTCCTGACTTTC.

The chain is built from TRBV19 and TRBJ1-2, with 12 bases fitting TRBD1. The CDR3 covers 16 residues. Trimming at V came to 3 bases and at J to 0 bases, leaving 2 bases not matched to a gene. Germline V gene lookup returns CDR1 LNHDA and CDR2 SQIVND (reference sequence). CDR3 bases: TGTGCCAGTAGTATGGGACAGGGGGCGACTAACTATGGCTACACCTTC. Amino acid sequence: CASSMGQGATNYGYTF.

V and J are TRBV5-1 and TRBJ1-2; D is ambiguous. The CDR3 is made up of 13 amino acids. V shed 2 bases and J shed 6 bases, with 11 bases lying between them. Germline CDR1 and CDR2: SGHRS and YFSETQ. In nucleotides, the CDR3 is TGCGCCAGCAGCTTAAGCGATAATGATGGCTACACCTTC. It is translated as CASSLSDNDGYTF. The variable domain in full, completed from reference TRBV5-1 and TRBJ1-2, reads KAGVTQTPRYLIKTRGQQVTLSCSPISGHRSVSWYQQTPGQGLQFLFEYFSETQRNKGNFPGRFSGRQFSNSRSEMNVSTLELGDSALYLCASSLSDNDGYTFGSGTRLTVV.

The chain links TRBV7-9 to TRBJ1-6, with TRBD1 identical over 7 bases. V was pared by 6 bases and J by 8 bases, with 7 bases of the junction left unmatched. Germline V lookup: CDR1 SEHNR, CDR2 FQNEAQ (reference sequence). CDR3 size: 14 residues. CDR3: CASSADRSYSPLHF. CDR3 sequence (DNA): TGTGCCAGCAGTGCGGACAGGTCCTATTCACCCCTCCACTTT.

This chain links TRBV5-8 with TRBJ1-5, with D possibly being TRBD1 (5 bases). The CDR3 consists of 15 residues. Deletions cut 4 bases from V and 1 base from J, with 12 bases between. CDR1 is SGHTS, CDR2 YDEGEE, per germline. CDR3 sequence: CASSSRDFSNQPQHF. As DNA, the CDR3 is TGTGCCAGCAGCAGCCGGGACTTCAGCAATCAGCCCCAGCATTTT.

The chain uses TRBV9 and TRBJ2-7; TRBD1 agrees at 9 bases. In germline, CDR1 is SGDLS, CDR2 YYNGEE. Unmatched junction bases numbered 8, after V lost 4 bases and J lost 3 bases. The CDR3 extends over 15 amino acids. This CDR3 is CASSPAGTGYYEQYF. The DNA for the CDR3 is TGTGCCAGCAGCCCCGCTGGGACAGGGTACTACGAGCAGTACTTC.

The chain links TRBV5-4 to TRBJ1-4, with 7 positions matching TRBD1. CDR1 is SGHNT, CDR2 YYREEE, per germline (reference sequence). CDR3 size: 15 residues. With 4 bases clipped from V and 6 bases from J, the junction kept 9 bases outside the gene matches. CDR3: CASSQNRGMDEKLFF. The DNA for the CDR3 is TGTGCCAGCAGCCAGAACAGGGGAATGGATGAAAAACTGTTTTTT.

V gene TRBV5-1 combines with J gene TRBJ2-2; 10 bases fit TRBD1. The CDR3 has 16 amino acids. V trimming: 4 bases; J trimming: 4 bases; junction bases outside the gene matches: 7. Germline-derived CDR1 and CDR2 are SGHRS and YFSETQ. The CDR3 spells CASSQDRGRVTGELFF. The CDR3 nucleotides are TGCGCCAGCAGCCAAGACAGGGGGCGGGTCACCGGGGAGCTGTTTTTT.

The chain links TRBV7-2 to TRBJ2-1; D may be TRBD1 (5 bases). Trimming shortened V by 4 bases and J by 10 bases, and 17 bases separated the two germline ends. Germline loops: CDR1 SGHTA, CDR2 FQGNSA. The CDR3 is made up of 14 amino acids. This chain's CDR3 is CASSSRQGALEQFF. The DNA of the CDR3 is TGTGCCAGCAGCTCCCGCCAGGGCGCCCTGGAGCAGTTCTTC.

CDR3 in amino acids: CASSHLSGGQPQHF. CDR3 DNA: TGTGCCAGCAGCCACCTGTCAGGGGGGCAGCCCCAGCATTTT. This sequence joins TRBV6-2 or TRBV6-3 and TRBJ1-5, with TRBD1 matching 7 bases. Trimming cost V 6 bases and J 7 bases; bases outside gene matches: 9. This CDR3 region has 14 residues. Germline V gene lookup returns CDR1 MNHEY and CDR2 SVGEGT.

The chain employs TRBV15 and TRBJ1-2, with D unclear. The CDR3 contains 15 residues. Trimming cost V 1 base and J 4 bases, with 13 bases left between them. The germline gives CDR1 LNHNV, CDR2 YYDKDF (reference sequence). CDR3 residues: CATSRATGPTYGYTF. DNA for the CDR3: TGTGCCACCAGCAGAGCAACGGGTCCCACCTATGGCTACACCTTC. Full variable domain (outside the CDR3, taken from reference TRBV15 and TRBJ1-2): DAMVIQNPRYQVTQFGKPVTLSCSQTLNHNVMYWYQQKSSQAPKLLFHYYDKDFNNEADTPDNFQSRRPNTSFCFLDIRSPGLGDTAMYLCATSRATGPTYGYTFGSGTRLTVV.

The rearrangement joins TRBV6-2 or TRBV6-3 to TRBJ2-2; TRBD2 matches at 14 bases. The V gene's germline CDR1 is MNHEY and CDR2 SVGEGT. J was trimmed by 5 bases and V by 5 bases; bases with no gene match: 7. The length of the CDR3 is 17 residues. The CDR3 loop reads CASSREGLAGVTGELFF. Written as DNA, the CDR3 is TGTGCCAGCAGTCGTGAGGGACTAGCGGGAGTTACCGGGGAGCTGTTTTTT.

The chain combines TRBV5-8 with TRBJ1-5, with D hard to call. The CDR3 is 18 amino acids. Germline CDR1 is SGHTS and CDR2 is YDEGEE. Trimming shortened V by 0 bases and J by 1 base, and 17 bases separated the two germline ends. The CDR3 is CASSLARGGHPSNQPQHF. DNA of the CDR3: TGTGCCAGCAGCTTGGCCCGGGGAGGCCATCCGAGCAATCAGCCCCAGCATTTT.

The chain is built from TRBV19 and TRBJ1-1; tentatively, D is TRBD1 (5 bases). The CDR3 runs 16 residues. Trimming removed 3 bases at V and 5 bases at J, with 19 bases between. The germline V gene encodes CDR1 LNHDA and CDR2 SQIVND (reference sequence). The CDR3 reads CASSIGDGGLVTEAFF. CDR3 sequence (DNA): TGTGCCAGTAGTATTGGAGACGGGGGTTTAGTAACTGAAGCTTTCTTT.

This clone is a singleton in its sample. The chain couples TRBV5-4 to TRBJ2-7; D perhaps matches TRBD1 (6 bases). Trimming removed 2 bases at V and 1 base at J, with 13 bases between. The CDR3 contains 15 residues. CDR1 and CDR2 from the germline V gene are SGHNT and YYREEE (reference sequence). The CDR3 region is CASSLERGSSYEQYF. The CDR3 DNA reads as TGTGCCAGCAGCTTAGAGAGGGGGTCATCCTACGAGCAGTACTTC.

This sequence joins TRBV7-2 and TRBJ1-5, with 7 bases that match TRBD1. The trim removed 3 bases at V and 5 bases at J, leaving 7 bases unmatched. Germline CDR1 reads SGHTA; CDR2 reads FQGNSA. The CDR3 totals 15 residues. The CDR3 DNA reads TGTGCCAGCAGCTTGACAGGGATTGGTTATCAGCCCCAGCATTTT. Its protein product is CASSLTGIGYQPQHF.

This chain connects TRBV10-3 to TRBJ1-4; 8 nucleotides agree with TRBD1. The germline V gene has CDR1 ENHRY and CDR2 SYGVKD. The CDR3 sequence is 13 residues long. The J segment lost 7 bases and the V segment lost 10 bases, leaving 8 bases of the junction unmatched. The chain's CDR3 is CATTDRVGEKLFF. The CDR3 DNA sequence: TGTGCCACAACGGACAGGGTTGGTGAAAAACTGTTTTTT.

The CDR3 sequence: CASSLWGAGANVLTF. In nucleotides, the CDR3 is TGTGCCAGCAGCTTGTGGGGCGCTGGGGCCAACGTCCTGACTTTC. This rearrangement joins TRBV5-6 to TRBJ2-6; D might be TRBD1 (5 bases). The CDR3 is made up of 15 amino acids. In germline, CDR1 is SGHDT, CDR2 YYEEEE. Deletions cut 1 base from V and 2 bases from J, with 7 bases between.

In DNA, the CDR3 is TGTGCCAGCAGCTTAGCACTAGCGGACTACGAGCAGTACTTC. Protein product: CASSLALADYEQYF. V gene TRBV11-3 combines with J gene TRBJ2-7; 8 bases fit TRBD2. The CDR3 is 14 residues long. The germline V gene has CDR1 SGHNT and CDR2 YENEEA. V gave up 1 base and J gave up 3 bases; unmatched junction bases: 2.

The V call is TRBV9, the J call TRBJ2-3, with D possibly matching TRBD2 (5 bases). The V end lost 3 bases, the J end lost 5 bases, and 13 bases lay between the germline ends. The V gene's germline CDR1 is SGDLS and CDR2 YYNGEE. The CDR3 runs 14 residues. CDR3 loop: CASSASLRVDTQYF. CDR3 coding DNA: TGTGCCAGCAGCGCTAGCCTTAGGGTAGATACGCAGTATTTT.

This chain links TRBV7-2 with TRBJ2-5; D uncertain. The CDR3 runs to 14 residues. Trimming took off 1 base at V and 1 base at J, with 7 bases between the two ends. CDR1 is SGHTA and CDR2 is FQGNSA in the germline V gene. This chain's CDR3 is CASSLGPGQETQYF. CDR3 sequence (DNA): TGTGCCAGCAGCTTAGGGCCTGGCCAAGAGACCCAGTACTTC.

V and J are TRBV2 and TRBJ2-7, with D possibly being TRBD2 (5 bases). Trimming cost V 7 bases and J 2 bases, with 15 bases left between them. The CDR3 is 14 residues long. Germline V gives CDR1 SNHLY, CDR2 FYNNEI. The CDR3 reads CASKPADYTYEQYF. CDR3 sequence (DNA): TGTGCCAGCAAACCGGCAGACTACACCTACGAGCAGTACTTC.

The chain links TRBV7-2 to TRBJ2-7, with D tentatively TRBD2 (7 bases). Per germline, CDR1 SGHTA and CDR2 FQGNSA. Trimming took 5 bases from V and 6 from J, leaving 17 bases between them. This CDR3 is built from 14 residues. The DNA for the CDR3 is TGTGCCAGCAGCCCATCGAGGGGGGGGTTCGAGCAGTACTTC. Translating gives CASSPSRGGFEQYF.

This clone was seen once. The V and J genes are TRBV6-5 and TRBJ2-3; the D gene is possibly TRBD1 (6 bases). V lost 6 bases and J lost 2, with 9 bases in between. The CDR3 covers 13 residues. CDR1 is MNHEY, CDR2 SVGAGI, per germline. The DNA for the CDR3 is TGTGCCAGCAGAGGACAGTCCACAGATACGCAGTATTTT. It translates to CASRGQSTDTQYF.

This sequence joins TRBV5-6 and TRBJ2-2; 10 bases are a match to TRBD1. From germline, CDR1 is SGHDT and CDR2 YYEEEE. V dropped 3 bases and J dropped 6; count of bases not matched to a gene: 8. The CDR3 sequence is 16 residues long. CDR3 region: CASSSRDRGLSGELFF. The CDR3 DNA is TGTGCCAGCAGCTCCCGGGACAGGGGTTTGTCCGGGGAGCTGTTTTTT.

The chain recombines TRBV3-1 (or the pseudogene TRBV3-2) with TRBJ2-5, with D perhaps TRBD2 (6 bases). Per the germline V gene, CDR1 is LGHDT and CDR2 is YNNKEL (reference sequence). CDR3 size: 13 residues. The V and J ends lost 4 bases and 7 bases respectively, with 13 bases between them. For the CDR3, the DNA is TGTGCCAGCAGCCTTAGCGGAAGGGGGACCCAGTACTTC. The encoded protein is CASSLSGRGTQYF.

The V call is TRBV11-2, the J call TRBJ1-4, with D unresolved. The V gene's germline CDR1 is SGHAT and CDR2 FQNNGV. V lost 5 bases and J 6 bases, leaving 19 bases between the germline ends. This CDR3 has 16 amino acids. The DNA for the CDR3 is TGTGCCAGCAGCCCCGGGTCGTTTTGGTCGGATGAAAAACTGTTTTTT. Translation gives CASSPGSFWSDEKLFF. The whole variable domain, filled in from reference TRBV11-2 and TRBJ1-4, reads EAGVAQSPRYKIIEKRQSVAFWCNPISGHATLYWYQQILGQGPKLLIQFQNNGVVDDSQLPKDRFSAERLKGVDSTLKIQPAKLEDSAVYLCASSPGSFWSDEKLFFGSGTQLSVL.

The V and J genes are TRBV25-1 and TRBJ1-1; D call uncertain. The germline V and J ends were trimmed by 6 bases and 7 bases, with 9 bases remaining between them. This CDR3 has 11 residues. Germline V gene sequence: CDR1 MGHDK, CDR2 SYGVNS. CDR3 DNA sequence: TGTGCCAGCAGAGATCGCTATGAAGCTTTCTTT. Translated: CASRDRYEAFF. The full variable domain, completed using reference TRBV25-1 and TRBJ1-1, is EADIYQTPRYLVIGTGKKITLECSQTMGHDKMYWYQQDPGMELHLIHYSYGVNSTEKGDLSSESTVSRIRTEHFPLTLESARPSHTSQYLCASRDRYEAFFGQGTRLTVV.

The chain uses TRBV10-3 and TRBJ2-1; 11 bases agree with TRBD1. Trimming at V came to 9 bases and at J to 5 bases, leaving 3 bases not matched to a gene. This CDR3 comprises 13 residues. From germline, CDR1 is ENHRY and CDR2 SYGVKD. The CDR3, as DNA: TGTGCCATTAGGGACAGGGGGGACAATGAGCAGTTCTTC. Encoded protein: CAIRDRGDNEQFF.

The V gene is TRBV7-9, the J gene TRBJ1-1; TRBD1 matches at 8 bases. The germline gives CDR1 SEHNR, CDR2 FQNEAQ (reference sequence). The CDR3 loop spans 15 amino acids. V shed 3 bases and J 6 bases; nucleotides not matched to a gene: 9. The CDR3 here is CASSFNRGESSEAFF. The CDR3 DNA is TGTGCCAGCAGCTTTAACAGGGGGGAGTCTTCTGAAGCTTTCTTT.

J is TRBJ2-3 and V is TRBV7-3; possible D gene TRBD2, 7 bases. Germline V gene sequence: CDR1 SGHTA, CDR2 FQGTGA. The CDR3 length is 15 residues. Trimming stripped 4 bases from V and 1 base from J, with 12 bases between. The CDR3 here is CASSSGGDGTDTQYF. The CDR3 region has the DNA TGTGCCAGCAGCTCGGGGGGCGATGGCACAGATACGCAGTATTTT.

This clone was found once. CDR3 residues: CASSLRSGGPDTQYF. DNA of the CDR3: TGCGCCAGCAGCTTGAGGTCAGGGGGCCCAGATACGCAGTATTTT. The chain links TRBV5-1 to TRBJ2-3, with 8 bases that match TRBD1. CDR3 size: 15 residues. The germline V gene encodes CDR1 SGHRS and CDR2 YFSETQ. J was trimmed by 4 bases and V by 1 base; bases with no gene match: 5. The full variable domain, rest sourced from reference TRBV5-1 and TRBJ2-3, is KAGVTQTPRYLIKTRGQQVTLSCSPISGHRSVSWYQQTPGQGLQFLFEYFSETQRNKGNFPGRFSGRQFSNSRSEMNVSTLELGDSALYLCASSLRSGGPDTQYFGPGTRLTVL.